This TCR beta chain comes out of a study of shared clonotypes between healthy human individuals (dated by TCRdb to the early 2020s). Background on the whole study: Three men and a couple of women, aged 18 to 49 years, made up the cohort. To increase sequencing depth and limit assay-specific biases, TCR repertoire library preparation and sequencing were carried out by different laboratories using diverse techniques. Between about 0.8 and 9 billion PBMCs per donor were obtained by leukapheresis. Blood TCR repertoires of a handful of healthy adults were deeply sequenced to estimate repertoire size and the extent of clonotype sharing between individuals.

Study-wide conclusions, independent of this receptor: The small number of donors limited the genetic and exposure-history diversity represented. Sampling was limited to blood, and TCR repertoires in tissue likely differ from TCR repertoires in blood. Pairwise subsampling led to the expectation that sequencing depth would affect the degree of clonotype sharing among donors.

Donors were healthy HIV-negative adults with no recently reported acute infections or vaccinations. Every donor was a Caucasian adult living in Nashville, Tennessee, USA. For unsorted samples, tens of millions of PBMCs were counted, and genomic DNA was extracted using the QIAamp DNA Blood Mini kit. Blood was obtained by leukapheresis, after which PBMCs were separated by Ficoll-Histopaque density gradient centrifugation and cryopreserved in liquid nitrogen vapor phase. The CDR3 has 13 amino acids, counting the end cysteine and phenylalanine. The DNA shown is the 39-base CDR3, in frame from base 1. Trimmed from V: 6 bases; trimmed from J: 3 bases; junction bases lacking a gene match: 7. CDR1 and CDR2 are drawn from the germline V gene (reference sequence): GTSNPN, SVGIG. TCR CDR3 regions were amplified from genomic DNA by multiplex PCR using the deep immunoSEQ assay. Genomic DNA extracted from each cell subset was distributed evenly over all wells of several immunoSEQ 96-well plates, and each plate served as one replicate. For unsorted PBMC, each replicate PCR was loaded with 300 to 350 ng genomic DNA, equivalent to roughly 33,000 T cell genomes. Genomic DNA from unsorted PBMC was sequenced over ten immunoSEQ deep assay plates. The purified libraries were quantified using a Qubit 3.0 fluorometer, sized with a Bioanalyzer 2100, and then quantified again using the KAPA Library Quantification kit. Each immunoSEQ 96-well plate was sequenced on its own single-read 150-cycle Illumina NextSeq 550 flow cell. The authors' analysis ran thus. Because the immunoSEQ output held only junctional sequences and lacked quality scores, the filtering could not match the filtering applied to full-length reads. To assign V/J genes and CDR3, sequences were annotated using PyIR, a Python wrapper for IgBLAST v1.9, with IMGT germline references. Reads were removed for weak V/J assignments (E-value above 1e-6), missing CDR3, stop codons, out-of-frame junctions, or ambiguous translated residues. A V3J clonotype was defined by an identical inferred V gene, J gene, and CDR3 amino acid sequence. The percentage overlap between two repertoires was calculated by dividing the number of shared unique clonotypes by the size of the smaller repertoire. Three approaches were used to assess repertoire richness: RTK rarefaction, the Chao1 estimator, and Recon v2.1 estimates of unobserved clonotypes. TCRdb took this table from immuneACCESS and kept in-frame rearrangements with V and J called. Such tables lack part of the clones; where checked against another copy, unresolved V genes explain under half of the gap, and the rest is unexplained. V and J calls plus clone size are reproduced from that table; the DNA served to infer D and trimming. The sample includes about 99,000 clones, with over 40% observed a single time. Over 13% of the sample lies in the top ten.

In its sample, this clone was seen a few times. No antigen is known for it. Base qualities were left out, and no much larger clone turns up one base away. The rearrangement joined TRBV30 to TRBJ2-7; TRBD2 matches 8 bases in the middle. Material for sequencing was PBMCs. The clonotype originates from a woman in her thirties or forties in good health. Some clones in this sample may be carry-over from other donors' samples. The CDR3 protein is CACPGLVGYEQYF. The sequenced DNA is TGTGCCTGCCCGGGACTAGTAGGCTACGAGCAGTACTTC.